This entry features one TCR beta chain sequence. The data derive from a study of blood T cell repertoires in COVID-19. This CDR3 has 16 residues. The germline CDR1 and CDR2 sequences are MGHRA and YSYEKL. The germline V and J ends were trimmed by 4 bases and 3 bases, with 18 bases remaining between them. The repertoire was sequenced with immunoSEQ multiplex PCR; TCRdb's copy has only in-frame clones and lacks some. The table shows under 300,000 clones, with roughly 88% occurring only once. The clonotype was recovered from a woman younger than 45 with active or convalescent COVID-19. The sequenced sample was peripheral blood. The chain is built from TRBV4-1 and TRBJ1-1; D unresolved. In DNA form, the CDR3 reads TGCGCCAGCAGCCCCCTCGGGGAGGGAGAGGACACTGAAGCTTTCTTT. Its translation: CASSPLGEGEDTEAFF.